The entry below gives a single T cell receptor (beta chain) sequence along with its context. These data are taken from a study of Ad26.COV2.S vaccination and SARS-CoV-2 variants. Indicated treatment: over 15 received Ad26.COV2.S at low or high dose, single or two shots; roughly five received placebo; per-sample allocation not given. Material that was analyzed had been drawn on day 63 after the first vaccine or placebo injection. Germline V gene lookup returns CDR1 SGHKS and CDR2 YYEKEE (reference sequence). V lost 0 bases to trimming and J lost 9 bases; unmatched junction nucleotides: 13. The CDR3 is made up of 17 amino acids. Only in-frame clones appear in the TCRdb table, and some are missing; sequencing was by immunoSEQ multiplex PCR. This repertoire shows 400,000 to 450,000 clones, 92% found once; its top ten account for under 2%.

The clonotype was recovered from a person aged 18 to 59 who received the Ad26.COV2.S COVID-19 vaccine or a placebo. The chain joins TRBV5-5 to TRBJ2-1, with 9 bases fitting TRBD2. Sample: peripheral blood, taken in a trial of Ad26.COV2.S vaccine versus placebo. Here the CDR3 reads CASSLGLAGRWGVEQFF. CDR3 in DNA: TGTGCCAGCAGCTTGGGGCTAGCGGGGAGGTGGGGGGTTGAGCAGTTCTTC.